This T cell receptor (beta chain) was sequenced for a study of cytomegalovirus exposure and HLA in healthy donors (dated by TCRdb to between 2016 and 2019). About the investigation overall: An earlier analysis of more than 550 of the donors reported roughly 300 Gb of sequence data and 117 million unique TCR beta sequences obtained from around 180 million T cells. Approximately 310 gigabases of sequencing data and 75 million to 85 million unique TCR sequences made up an early release that covered about 640 HLA-typed donors. Of the 350 to 450 genotyped donors, 65% to 90% fell in the genetic ancestry cluster associated with self-reported Caucasian donors. The study aimed to test whether cataloging public T cell receptors could reveal signatures of past pathogen exposure. The study profiled the T cell repertoires of more than 500 subjects by immunosequencing and related them to cytomegalovirus serostatus. Along with the approximately 650-subject first cohort, a separate validation cohort of over a hundred different subjects was used. To predict cytomegalovirus infection status, the study brought together high-throughput TCR immunosequencing, statistical association of individual TCRs with disease status, and machine learning. To study patterns of TCR occurrence, a later analysis re-analyzed previously published TCR beta repertoires from 550 to 800 donors and added high-resolution HLA genotyping. Rather than drawing on any new phenotypic data, the later analysis identified candidate immune exposures from TCR beta sequences and the way those sequences occurred across donors. In an earlier analysis of 587 of the donors, high-throughput TCR beta sequencing was used to judge whether each TCR beta V gene segment behaved as functional or pseudogenic. Alongside the repertoire data, information on donor age, sex, ethnicity and CMV serostatus was compiled. Genome-wide SNP genotypes for about 65% of the 666 donors were used in a later genetic analysis, which treated that subset as a discovery cohort. Every repertoire in the discovery cohort had been generated on one and the same sequencing platform. Both class I and class II loci were covered by HLA typing, at four-digit resolution. The number of donors typed differed by locus, with roughly 629-640 for A, B, C, DRB1 and DQB1, more than 500 for DQA1, over 600 for DPA1, and approximately 470 for DPB1. Several DR-DQ haplotypes were treated as single units for association and clustering because of strong linkage in the cohort. Across 300 to 400 genotyped donors of the cohort, an average of 235,054 unique TCR beta nucleotide sequences per donor were sequenced, and approximately 19% of those sequences were non-productive.

Remarks on this clone: The antigen it binds to is not known. Base quality data are lacking; no much larger clone is found one base away.

Points the paper makes about the study in general: A further reported finding was that TCR beta sequences accurately predicted the HLA-A and HLA-B alleles for most subjects in the first cohort. In a later analysis, TCR association rates were found to vary across HLA loci, with the most associated TCRs seen for DRB1 alleles and the fewest for HLA-C alleles. This cohort had only TCR beta chains sequenced, and the lack of alpha or paired-chain data limited which features could be detected. In vitro tests confirmed that a few of the cytomegalovirus-associated TCR beta chains recognize cytomegalovirus antigens. Because some donors lacked HLA typing at each locus, the association tests relied only on the typed subset. Several of the top co-occurrence clusters appeared to be linked to parvovirus B19, influenza, CMV and Epstein-Barr virus, according to a later analysis. In a later genetic analysis, fewer N-insertions in productive TCRs were reported among donors in an Asian-associated ancestry cluster than the approximately 710-donor mean. The classifier was reported to diagnose cytomegalovirus status with high specificity and sensitivity in both the original and validation cohorts. Roughly uniform sequencing depth across donors was assumed in presence/absence analyses, although this assumption may not hold. When HLA alleles, especially DR and DQ, strongly co-occurred, TCR associations were difficult to assign to individual alleles. Most CMV-associated TCR beta chains appeared to be HLA-restricted in a later analysis, and the HLA associations seemed to be driven largely by CMV exposure. A group of highly shared sequence variants was considered likely to be a technical artifact of the sequencing pipeline. Correlated functional status among segregating V segments might reflect linkage disequilibrium, but an unknown experimental factor could not be ruled out. The earlier analysis of a few hundred of the donors excluded 15 to 20 rarely observed V segments, including chromosome 9 orphons, because counts were too low. A later analysis associated about 17,000 TCR beta sequences with specific HLA alleles at a false discovery rate of 0.05. For the cohort, immune exposure information was limited to CMV serostatus. It was suggested by the authors that the approach could potentially be generalized to other disease states and immunological phenotypes. A later analysis found that HLA-associated TCR beta chains were more clonally expanded and had lower generation probabilities than equally common non-associated chains. Most TCR sequences were seen in very few donors, while some public TCRs were found in many individuals. A total of 150 to 200 TCR beta chains were listed by the study as associated with cytomegalovirus. An earlier analysis of approximately 590 of the donors showed that most TCR beta V segments appeared in productive rearrangements either about 90% or about 30% of the time, which broadly matched IMGT annotations. A later genetic analysis associated a missense DCLRE1C variant with V-gene and J-gene trimming of TCR beta chains, and an independent cohort replicated the association.

The cohort was made up of 500 to 800 healthy bone marrow donors. All cohort members were sampled while nominally healthy, although unrecorded immune exposures were likely present. The donor was CMV seropositive and was included in the group of approximately 300 seropositive cohort members. A peripheral blood sample was collected from each donor, and TCR beta sequencing was performed on peripheral blood mononuclear cells. Genomic DNA extraction from the blood cell samples was performed with the Qiagen DNeasy Blood Extraction Kit. The library was generated by the immunoSEQ multiplex PCR assay. A mixture of 60 forward primers for TCR Vbeta segments and 13 reverse primers for TCR Jbeta segments was used in the multiplex PCR. The CDR3 region of rearranged TCR beta genes was amplified from genomic DNA by a multiplex PCR assay. Amplified TCR beta libraries were sequenced as 87-base-pair reads on the Illumina HiSeq System. The original pipeline was this. In a later analysis, roughly 80 million unique TCR beta chains were counted across the approximately 620 repertoires, and about 9.9 million of these chains were shared by at least two donors. Raw reads were error-corrected and collapsed into unique sequences by a nearest-neighbor algorithm in which closely related sequences were merged to remove PCR and sequencing errors. To assign V, D and J gene segments, CDR3 sequences were aligned to IMGT reference sequences. For a sequence to be retained, a match of at least six nucleotides was required to both a V gene segment and a J gene segment. Rearrangements were called productive when the CDR3 lacked stop codons and stayed in frame with V and J; all others were non-productive. CDR3 was defined according to IMGT convention as the region running from the second conserved V-encoded cysteine to the conserved J-encoded phenylalanine. The earlier analysis of a few hundred of the donors excluded sequences that lacked an unambiguous match to a single V gene segment. An earlier analysis of 587 of the donors called V segments functional above 56.7% productive rearrangements and segregating when the between-donor standard deviation exceeded 5%. A statistical classification framework was built to diagnose cytomegalovirus status from the catalog of TCR beta chain sequences. In a later analysis, TCR nucleotide sequences were compared against IMGT/GENE-DB human TR gene sequences so that V and J genes could be assigned. Using the TCRdist pipeline, a later analysis assigned CDR3 sequences along with most-parsimonious VDJ recombination scenarios. In a later analysis, each TCR beta chain was defined by its CDR3 amino acid sequence together with its V-gene family, and reads lacking a unique V-gene family were excluded. As a way to deal with suspected cross-contamination and a sequencing artifact, a later analysis dropped nearly 600 nucleotide sequences that were highly shared and had low generation probability. For each public chain, a later analysis derived a clonal expansion index from normalized ranks of inferred template counts within each repertoire. A later analysis computed generation probabilities with a VDJ recombination model fitted to out-of-frame rearrangements, and checked the results against IGoR. In a later analysis, TCR-TCR, TCR-HLA and TCR-CMV co-occurrence was scored with hypergeometric tests, and a repertoire-size bias correction was applied to TCR pairs. A later analysis estimated false discovery rates by permuting HLA or CMV assignments 20 times. In a later analysis, co-occurring TCRs were grouped using DBSCAN, with TCRdist sequence similarity added in when clustering inside HLA-allele-positive subsets. For co-occurrence clustering, repertoires with fewer than 30,000 or more than 120,000 public chains were excluded, along with four or five repertoires with anomalous nucleotide sharing. The immuneACCESS repertoire file appears here via TCRdb, limited to in-frame rearrangements. These files lack a portion of the clones; in checked studies, under half of the deficit traces to unresolved V genes, and the cause of the others is not known. D and trimming come from the DNA, and the V and J calls and clone size come from that table. The sample table holds some 190,000 clones, of which around 80% were seen once. The ten largest clones represent around 1.4% of the sample.

The sequenced sample consisted of PBMCs. This TCR was sampled from a girl between 10 and 17 years old in good health and CMV-seropositive.

The encoded CDR3 is CASSVGGGYIQYF. The nucleotide sequence reads TGTGCCAGCAGTGTCGGTGGAGGGTACATTCAGTACTTC. The rearranged chain carries TRBV2 and TRBJ2-4, with TRBD2 tentatively as D gene (6 bases match). Taken from cysteine to phenylalanine, the CDR3 has 13 residues. The only DNA kept is the CDR3, 39 bases in frame from the first base. The germline ends are 12 bases apart after V is trimmed by 4 bases and J by 8 bases. In the germline V gene, CDR1 corresponds to SNHLY and CDR2 to FYNNEI.